This entry concerns a single TCR beta chain. Antigen unknown. These data belong to a study of CD8+CD57+ T cells in acquired aplastic anemia. Overall study context: As sequenced from healthy donors, CD4+ cells averaged roughly 10 million reads.

Genomic DNA templated the TCR beta VDJ and CDR3 profiling. TCRdb re-called the reads through MiXCR, storing one row per CDR3 protein. The sample lists 200,000 to 250,000 distinct CDR3 sequences, almost 35% occurring once. Regarding the study as a whole: Sharing between patients and controls was observed for twenty-nine CD8+ CDR3 sequences.

The CDR3 runs 16 residues. Germline V lookup: CDR1 KGHDR, CDR2 SFDVKD. V lost 1 base, J lost 5 bases, and 14 bases lay in between. The chain recombines TRBV24-1 with TRBJ1-5, with unresolved D. This receptor was obtained from a human donor in good health, serving as a control. The specimen sequenced was sorted CD4+, CD8+, or CD8+CD57+ T cells (not recorded which) from PBMCs. As DNA, the CDR3 is TGTGCCACCAGTGATTTCGGCAGACCAACATATCAGCCCCAGCATTTT. Its protein is CATSDFGRPTYQPQHF.